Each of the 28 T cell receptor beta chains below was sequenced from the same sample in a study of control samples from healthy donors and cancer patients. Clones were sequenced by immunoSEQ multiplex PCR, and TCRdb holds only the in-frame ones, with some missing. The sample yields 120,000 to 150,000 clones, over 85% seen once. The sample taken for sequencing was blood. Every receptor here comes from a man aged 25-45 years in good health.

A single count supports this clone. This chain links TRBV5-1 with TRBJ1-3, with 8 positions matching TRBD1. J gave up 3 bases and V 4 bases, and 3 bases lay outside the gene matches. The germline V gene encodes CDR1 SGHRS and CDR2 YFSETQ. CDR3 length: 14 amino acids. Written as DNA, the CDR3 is TGCGCCAGCAGCCCGGACAGGGTTGGAAACACCATATATTTT. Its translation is CASSPDRVGNTIYF.

The CDR3 reads CASSLEASSGQETQYF. The CDR3 coding sequence is TGTGCCAGCAGCTTAGAGGCTTCTAGCGGCCAAGAGACCCAGTACTTC. The chain employs TRBV7-9 and TRBJ2-5; 7 bases agree with TRBD2. V dropped 1 base and J dropped 1; count of bases not matched to a gene: 6. Germline lookup yields CDR1 SEHNR and CDR2 FQNEAQ (reference sequence). The length of the CDR3 is 16 residues.

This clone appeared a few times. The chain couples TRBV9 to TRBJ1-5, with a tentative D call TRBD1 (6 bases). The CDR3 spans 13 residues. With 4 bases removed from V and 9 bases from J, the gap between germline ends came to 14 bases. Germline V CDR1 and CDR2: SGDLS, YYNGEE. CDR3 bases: TGTGCCAGCAGCCCACAGGGTTTGCGGCCCCAGCATTTT. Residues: CASSPQGLRPQHF.

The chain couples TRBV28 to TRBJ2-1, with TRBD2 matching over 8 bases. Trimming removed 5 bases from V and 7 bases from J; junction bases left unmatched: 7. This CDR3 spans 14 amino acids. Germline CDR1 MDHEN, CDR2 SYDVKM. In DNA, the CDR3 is TGTGCCAGCAGTCCCAGCGGGGGAGGAAATGAGCAGTTCTTC. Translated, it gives CASSPSGGGNEQFF.

CDR3 nucleotide sequence: TGTGCCAGCAGTGGTCGTAGCGGTCAAGAGACCCAGTACTTC. Amino acids: CASSGRSGQETQYF. This chain joins TRBV2 and TRBJ2-5; a weak D match, TRBD2 (6 bases). This CDR3 has 14 amino acids. Germline-derived CDR1 and CDR2 are SNHLY and FYNNEI. The germline V and J ends were trimmed by 4 bases and 2 bases, with 11 bases remaining between them.

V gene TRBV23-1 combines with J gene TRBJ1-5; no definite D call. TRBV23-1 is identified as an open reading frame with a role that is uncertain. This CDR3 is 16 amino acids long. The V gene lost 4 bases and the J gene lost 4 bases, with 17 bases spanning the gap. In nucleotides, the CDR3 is TGCGCCAGCAGTCGAGCCTGGATTCGACCGAATCAGCCCCAGCATTTT. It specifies CASSRAWIRPNQPQHF.

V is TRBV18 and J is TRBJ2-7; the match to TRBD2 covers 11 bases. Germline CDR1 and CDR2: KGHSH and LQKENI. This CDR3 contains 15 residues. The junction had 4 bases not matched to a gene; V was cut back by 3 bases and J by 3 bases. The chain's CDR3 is CASSPAGTSGYEQYF. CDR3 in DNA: TGTGCCAGCTCACCGGCCGGGACTAGCGGCTACGAGCAGTACTTC.

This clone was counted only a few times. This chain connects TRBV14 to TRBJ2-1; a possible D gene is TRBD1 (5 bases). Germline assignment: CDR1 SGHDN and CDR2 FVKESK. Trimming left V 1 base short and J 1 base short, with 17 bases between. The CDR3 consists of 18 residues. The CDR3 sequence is CASSQGIQKGRSYNEQFF. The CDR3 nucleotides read TGTGCCAGCAGCCAAGGAATTCAGAAGGGGCGGTCCTACAATGAGCAGTTCTTC.

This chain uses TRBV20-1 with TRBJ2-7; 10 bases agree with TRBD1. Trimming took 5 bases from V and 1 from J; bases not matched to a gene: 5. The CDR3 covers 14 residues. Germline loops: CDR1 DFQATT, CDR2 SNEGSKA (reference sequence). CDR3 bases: TGCAGTGCTGGTGGACAGGGGGAATCCTACGAGCAGTACTTC. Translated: CSAGGQGESYEQYF.

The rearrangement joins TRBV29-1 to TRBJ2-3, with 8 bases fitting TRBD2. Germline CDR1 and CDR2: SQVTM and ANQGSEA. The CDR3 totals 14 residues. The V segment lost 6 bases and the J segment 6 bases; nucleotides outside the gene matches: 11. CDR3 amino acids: CSVDGGGSSDTQYF. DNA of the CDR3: TGCAGCGTCGATGGCGGGGGGTCGTCGGATACGCAGTATTTT.

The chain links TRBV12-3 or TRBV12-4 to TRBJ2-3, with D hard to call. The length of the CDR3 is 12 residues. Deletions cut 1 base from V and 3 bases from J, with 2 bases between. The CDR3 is CASSLETDTQYF. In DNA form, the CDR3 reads TGTGCCAGCAGTTTAGAAACAGATACGCAGTATTTT.

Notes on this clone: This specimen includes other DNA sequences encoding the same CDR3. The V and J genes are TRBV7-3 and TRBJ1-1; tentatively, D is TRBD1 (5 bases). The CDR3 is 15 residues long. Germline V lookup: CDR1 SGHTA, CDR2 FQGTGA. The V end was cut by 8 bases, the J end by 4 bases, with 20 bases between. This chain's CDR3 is CASATTGGGGTEAFF. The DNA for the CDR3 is TGTGCCAGCGCAACCACGGGGGGGGGAGGCACTGAAGCTTTCTTT.

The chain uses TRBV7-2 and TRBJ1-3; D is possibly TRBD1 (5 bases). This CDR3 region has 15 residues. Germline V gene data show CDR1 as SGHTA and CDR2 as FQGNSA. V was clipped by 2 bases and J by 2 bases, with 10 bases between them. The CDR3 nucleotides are TGTGCCAGCAGCTTAATGTGGGGGGCTGGAAACACCATATATTTT. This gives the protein CASSLMWGAGNTIYF.

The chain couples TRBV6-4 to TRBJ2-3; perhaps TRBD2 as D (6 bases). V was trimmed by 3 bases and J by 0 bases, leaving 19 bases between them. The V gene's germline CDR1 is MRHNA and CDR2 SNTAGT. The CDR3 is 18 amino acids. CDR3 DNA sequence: TGTGCCAGCAGTGAGGACTACACCAAAGAGTTTAGCACAGATACGCAGTATTTT. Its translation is CASSEDYTKEFSTDTQYF.

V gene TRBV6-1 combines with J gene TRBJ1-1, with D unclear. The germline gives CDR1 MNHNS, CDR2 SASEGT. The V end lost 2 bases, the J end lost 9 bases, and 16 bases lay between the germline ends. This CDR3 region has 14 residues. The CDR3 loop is CASSEPPGGAQAFF. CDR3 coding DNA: TGTGCCAGCAGTGAACCCCCAGGCGGCGCTCAAGCTTTCTTT.

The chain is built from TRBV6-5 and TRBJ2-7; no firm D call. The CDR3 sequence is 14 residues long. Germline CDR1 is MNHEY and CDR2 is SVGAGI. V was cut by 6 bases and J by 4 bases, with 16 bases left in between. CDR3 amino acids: CASRYDKTGYEQYF. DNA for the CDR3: TGTGCCAGCAGATACGACAAGACCGGGTACGAGCAGTACTTC.

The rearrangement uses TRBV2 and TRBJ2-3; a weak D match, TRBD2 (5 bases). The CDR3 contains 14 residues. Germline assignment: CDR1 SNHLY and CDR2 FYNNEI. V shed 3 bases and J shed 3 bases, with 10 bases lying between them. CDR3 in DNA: TGTGCCAGCAGTGAGATGGGGAGAACAGATACGCAGTATTTT. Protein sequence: CASSEMGRTDTQYF. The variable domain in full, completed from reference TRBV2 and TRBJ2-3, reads EPEVTQTPSHQVTQMGQEVILRCVPISNHLYFYWYRQILGQKVEFLVSFYNNEISEKSEIFDDQFSVERPDGSNFTLKIRSTKLEDSAMYFCASSEMGRTDTQYFGPGTRLTVL.

CDR3 sequence (DNA): TGTGCCAGCAGTGCGGGACAAGGAAATCAGCCCCAGCATTTT. Protein product: CASSAGQGNQPQHF. This chain joins TRBV25-1 and TRBJ1-5, with D possibly TRBD1 on 6 matching bases. Trimming left V 4 bases short and J 4 bases short, with 11 bases between. The germline CDR1 and CDR2 sequences are MGHDK and SYGVNS. This CDR3 is built from 14 residues.

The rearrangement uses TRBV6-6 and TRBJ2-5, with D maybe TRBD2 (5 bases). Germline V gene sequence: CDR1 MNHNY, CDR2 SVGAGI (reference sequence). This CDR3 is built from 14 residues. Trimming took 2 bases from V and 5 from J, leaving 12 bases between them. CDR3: CASSYDPSYETQYF. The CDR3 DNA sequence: TGTGCCAGCAGTTACGATCCTAGCTACGAGACCCAGTACTTC.

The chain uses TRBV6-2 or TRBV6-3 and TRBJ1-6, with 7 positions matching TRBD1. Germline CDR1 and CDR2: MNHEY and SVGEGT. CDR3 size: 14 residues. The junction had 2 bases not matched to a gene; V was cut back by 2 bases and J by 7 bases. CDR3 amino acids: CASSYGTENSPLHF. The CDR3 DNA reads TGTGCCAGCAGTTACGGGACAGAAAATTCACCCCTCCACTTT.

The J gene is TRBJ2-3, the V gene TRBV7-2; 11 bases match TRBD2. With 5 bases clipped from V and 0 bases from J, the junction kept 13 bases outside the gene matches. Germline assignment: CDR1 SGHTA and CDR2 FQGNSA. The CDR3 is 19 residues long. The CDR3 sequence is CASSPPLLAGGTSTDTQYF. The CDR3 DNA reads TGTGCCAGCAGCCCTCCCTTGCTAGCGGGAGGAACTAGCACAGATACGCAGTATTTT.

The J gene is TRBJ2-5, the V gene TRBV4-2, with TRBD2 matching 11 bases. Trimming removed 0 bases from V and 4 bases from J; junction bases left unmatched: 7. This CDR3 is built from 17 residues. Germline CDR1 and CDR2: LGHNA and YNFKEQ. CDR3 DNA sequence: TGTGCCAGCAGCCAAGAACGAAGCCTAGCGGGAGGAGAGACCCAGTACTTC. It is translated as CASSQERSLAGGETQYF.

This chain's CDR3 is CASITGGTYQPQHF. The CDR3 DNA reads TGTGCCAGCATCACTGGGGGGACTTATCAGCCCCAGCATTTT. The chain recombines TRBV28 with TRBJ1-5; maybe TRBD1 (5 bases). CDR3 length equals 14 residues. Trimming stripped 7 bases from V and 5 bases from J, with 15 bases between. Germline CDR1 MDHEN, CDR2 SYDVKM.

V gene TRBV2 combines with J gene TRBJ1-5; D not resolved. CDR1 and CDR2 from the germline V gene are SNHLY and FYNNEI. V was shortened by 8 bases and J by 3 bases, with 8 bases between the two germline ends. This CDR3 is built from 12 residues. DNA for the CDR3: TGTGCCAGCGGCCAGCCCAATCAGCCCCAGCATTTT. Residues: CASGQPNQPQHF.

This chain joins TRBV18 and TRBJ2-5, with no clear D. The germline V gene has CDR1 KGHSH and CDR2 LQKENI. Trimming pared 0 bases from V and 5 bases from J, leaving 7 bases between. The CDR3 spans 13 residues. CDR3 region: CASSPPIGETQYF. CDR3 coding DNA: TGTGCCAGCTCACCACCGATCGGGGAGACCCAGTACTTC.

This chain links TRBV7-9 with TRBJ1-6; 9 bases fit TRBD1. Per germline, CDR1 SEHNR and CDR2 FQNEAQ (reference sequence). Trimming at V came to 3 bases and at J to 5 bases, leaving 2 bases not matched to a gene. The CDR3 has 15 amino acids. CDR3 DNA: TGTGCCAGCAGCTTCGGGACAGGGCATAATTCACCCCTCCACTTT. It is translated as CASSFGTGHNSPLHF. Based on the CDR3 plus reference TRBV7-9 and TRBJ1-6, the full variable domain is DTGVSQNPRHKITKRGQNVTFRCDPISEHNRLYWYRQTLGQGPEFLTYFQNEAQLEKSRLLSDRFSAERPKGSFSTLEIQRTEQGDSAMYLCASSFGTGHNSPLHFGNGTRLTVT.

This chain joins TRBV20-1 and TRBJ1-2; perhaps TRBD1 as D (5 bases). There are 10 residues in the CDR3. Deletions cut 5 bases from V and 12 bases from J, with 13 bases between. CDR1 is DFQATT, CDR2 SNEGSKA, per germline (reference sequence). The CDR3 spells CSAPRRGHTF. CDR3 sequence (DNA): TGCAGTGCTCCCCGGAGGGGACACACCTTC.

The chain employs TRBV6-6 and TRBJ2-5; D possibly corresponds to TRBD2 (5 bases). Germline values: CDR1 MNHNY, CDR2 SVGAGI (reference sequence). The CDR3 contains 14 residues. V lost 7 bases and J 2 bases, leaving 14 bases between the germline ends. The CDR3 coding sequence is TGTGCCAGCACCCCTACGACTATTCAAGAGACCCAGTACTTC. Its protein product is CASTPTTIQETQYF.